This TCR beta chain was obtained from a study of T cell responses to AZD1222 COVID-19 vaccine. TCRdb's table, derived via immunoSEQ multiplex PCR, lists solely in-frame clones and lacks some. The table shows over 150,000 clones, with 90% to 95% occurring only once. A word on this clone: Antigen: not known.

Notes on the study in general: The breadth and depth of Spike-specific TCRs increased once two AZD1222 doses had been given. Seropositive status at baseline applied to only 5 to 7 AZD1222 recipients.

CDR1 and CDR2 (germline): SGDLS, YYNGEE. The CDR3 sequence is 15 residues long. V lost 6 bases and J 2 bases, leaving 14 bases between the germline ends. This rearrangement joins TRBV9 to TRBJ2-2; no reliable D call. The source was peripheral blood, collected on day 0 of MenACWY control vaccination. This sequence was found in an adult in good health. CDR3 protein: CASKSRNTNTGELFF. DNA for the CDR3: TGTGCCAGCAAGTCCCGGAATACCAACACCGGGGAGCTGTTTTTT. Complete variable domain (other parts from reference TRBV9 and TRBJ2-2): DSGVTQTPKHLITATGQRVTLRCSPRSGDLSVYWYQQSLDQGLQFLIQYYNGEERAKGNILERFSAQQFPDLHSELNLSSLELGDSALYFCASKSRNTNTGELFFGEGSRLTVL.